Given below is one T cell receptor (beta chain) in context. Data came from immunoSEQ multiplex PCR; TCRdb stores just in-frame clones and leaves some out. The sample lists about 83,000 clones, roughly 94% occurring once. This record belongs to a study of technical replicates of blood from a handful of donors. With V trimmed by 4 bases and J by 15 bases, 12 bases remained unmatched. Germline V gives CDR1 SGHDT, CDR2 YYEEEE. The CDR3 runs 13 residues. The rearrangement uses TRBV5-6 and TRBJ2-1; 8 positions agree with TRBD1. Material: T cells isolated from PBMCs. This TCR was sampled from a human donor in good health. CDR3 nucleotides: TGTGCCAGCAGCCCATTGCCGGGACAGGCTCGGTTCTTC. Its protein product is CASSPLPGQARFF.